This T cell receptor (beta chain) is from a study of shared clonotypes between healthy human individuals. General study findings and limits: Clonotype sharing among donors was thought likely to change with sequencing depth.

This clone was seen a handful of times. As yet, its antigen is unknown. Every donor, a Caucasian adult, lived in Nashville, Tennessee. Clones were read by immunoSEQ multiplex PCR, and TCRdb kept only the in-frame ones, dropping some. The data show a few hundred thousand clones, just over 75% seen once. V was clipped by 2 bases and J by 3 bases, with 13 bases between them. Germline V gene sequence: CDR1 KGHSH, CDR2 LQKENI. The CDR3 covers 15 residues. The sequenced material came from PBMCs. This chain joins TRBV18 and TRBJ1-1; D remains unclear. The sequence was collected from a woman in her thirties or forties in good health. Some clones in this sample may be carry-over from other donors' samples. This CDR3 reads CASSPTRVMDTEAFF. In nucleotides, the CDR3 is TGTGCCAGCTCACCAACGCGGGTCATGGACACTGAAGCTTTCTTT.